The 23 T cell receptor beta chains below were found in one sample sequenced in a study of blood T cell repertoires in COVID-19. Method: immunoSEQ multiplex PCR; TCRdb's copy keeps in-frame clones and lacks some. Of 200,000 to 250,000 clones in the sample, about nine tenths were seen once. The sample consisted of peripheral blood. These receptor sequences come from a woman aged 55-70 years with acute or convalescent COVID-19.

This clone was counted many times. The V call is TRBV10-3, the J call TRBJ2-6; D is ambiguous. There are 14 residues in the CDR3. V lost 3 bases and J lost 0, with 3 bases in between. Germline-derived CDR1 and CDR2 are ENHRY and SYGVKD. DNA of the CDR3: TGTGCCATCAGTGACCACTCTGGGGCCAACGTCCTGACTTTC. Amino acids: CAISDHSGANVLTF.

The chain links TRBV19 to TRBJ2-3; TRBD2 matches at 8 bases. This CDR3 has 16 amino acids. Losses at the gene ends were 5 bases for V and 5 bases for J; bases not matched to a gene: 12. Germline V lookup: CDR1 LNHDA, CDR2 SQIVND (reference sequence). The CDR3 loop is CASSFGTRGFGDTQYF. The CDR3, as DNA: TGTGCCAGTAGTTTCGGGACTAGGGGCTTCGGAGATACGCAGTATTTT.

This chain links TRBV30 with TRBJ2-5, with TRBD2 matching over 7 bases. The CDR3 contains 12 residues. V lost 8 bases, J lost 4 bases, and 7 bases stayed unmatched. CDR1 and CDR2 (germline): GTSNPN, SVGIG (reference sequence). The CDR3 is CAGTKGLETQYF. DNA for the CDR3: TGTGCCGGGACTAAGGGGTTAGAGACCCAGTACTTC.

This chain joins TRBV27 and TRBJ1-1; TRBD1 aligns across 7 bases. V lost 7 bases to trimming and J lost 4 bases; unmatched junction nucleotides: 9. The germline V gene has CDR1 MNHEY and CDR2 SMNVEV (reference sequence). The CDR3 length is 14 residues. CDR3 nucleotide sequence: TGTGCCAGCAACAACAGGGGTCGGGGCACTGAAGCTTTCTTT. Translating it yields CASNNRGRGTEAFF.

The chain carries TRBV14 and TRBJ2-3; 7 bases are shared with TRBD2. After removal of 8 bases from V and 5 bases from J, the junction contained 4 bases not matched to a gene. This CDR3 spans 12 amino acids. Germline-derived CDR1 and CDR2 are SGHDN and FVKESK. CDR3 in amino acids: CASGLGVDTQYF. The CDR3 DNA is TGTGCCAGCGGACTAGGAGTAGATACGCAGTATTTT.

The gene calls are TRBV28 and TRBJ1-2, with TRBD1 matching 7 bases. CDR1 and CDR2 from the germline V gene are MDHEN and SYDVKM. V trimming: 2 bases; J trimming: 5 bases; junction bases outside the gene matches: 8. The CDR3 length is 15 residues. The CDR3 region has the DNA TGTGCCAGCAGTTTAGTCGCCAGGGGGGATTATGGCTACACCTTC. Its translation is CASSLVARGDYGYTF.

This sequence joins TRBV27 and TRBJ1-1; 7 bases line up with TRBD1. Per germline, CDR1 MNHEY and CDR2 SMNVEV (reference sequence). The trim removed 2 bases at V and 4 bases at J, leaving 7 bases unmatched. This CDR3 comprises 15 residues. As DNA, the CDR3 is TGTGCCAGCAGTTTACTAGGGGGCGACGGCACTGAAGCTTTCTTT. Protein sequence: CASSLLGGDGTEAFF.

The chain links TRBV11-2 to TRBJ2-7; 9 bases map to TRBD2. The CDR3 consists of 17 residues. CDR1 and CDR2 from the germline V gene are SGHAT and FQNNGV. V was clipped by 5 bases and J by 4 bases; unmatched bases: 15. The CDR3 DNA reads as TGTGCCAGCAGCGCCTCTCGTCCGTCTAGCGGGGTTTACGAGCAGTACTTC. Encoded protein: CASSASRPSSGVYEQYF.

The chain combines TRBV4-2 with TRBJ2-1, with 10 bases matching TRBD2. The junction had 12 bases not matched to a gene; V was cut back by 4 bases and J by 6 bases. The V gene's germline CDR1 is LGHNA and CDR2 YNFKEQ. This CDR3 spans 17 amino acids. CDR3 residues: CASSLLYPPSGSNEQFF. CDR3 nucleotide sequence: TGTGCCAGCAGCCTATTATATCCCCCTAGCGGGAGCAATGAGCAGTTCTTC.

This chain uses TRBV11-2 with TRBJ1-3; perhaps TRBD1 as D (6 bases). Germline CDR1 SGHAT, CDR2 FQNNGV. The CDR3 totals 15 residues. V gave up 0 bases and J gave up 0 bases, with 6 bases separating them. Written as DNA, the CDR3 is TGTGCCAGCAGCTTAGACAGGGGCTCTGGAAACACCATATATTTT. This gives the protein CASSLDRGSGNTIYF. The whole variable domain, remainder taken from reference TRBV11-2 and TRBJ1-3, is EAGVAQSPRYKIIEKRQSVAFWCNPISGHATLYWYQQILGQGPKLLIQFQNNGVVDDSQLPKDRFSAERLKGVDSTLKIQPAKLEDSAVYLCASSLDRGSGNTIYFGEGSWLTVV.

This clone has just one count. The V call is TRBV6-5, the J call TRBJ1-2; D call uncertain. V gave up 4 bases and J gave up 3 bases, with 9 bases separating them. Germline V lookup: CDR1 MNHEY, CDR2 SVGAGI. The CDR3 is 13 residues long. DNA for the CDR3: TGTGCCAGCAGTTCCGGGGAGCACTATGGCTACACCTTC. Its protein product is CASSSGEHYGYTF.

V usage is TRBV9 and J usage is TRBJ1-2; D is undetermined. The CDR3 runs 14 residues. Germline CDR1 is SGDLS and CDR2 is YYNGEE. V dropped 0 bases and J dropped 4 bases, with 10 bases sitting between them. DNA of the CDR3: TGTGCCAGCAGCGTAGTGCGGTTCGGCTATGGCTACACCTTC. Translation: CASSVVRFGYGYTF. The full variable domain, completed using reference TRBV9 and TRBJ1-2, is DSGVTQTPKHLITATGQRVTLRCSPRSGDLSVYWYQQSLDQGLQFLIQYYNGEERAKGNILERFSAQQFPDLHSELNLSSLELGDSALYFCASSVVRFGYGYTFGSGTRLTVV.

The chain uses TRBV6-5 and TRBJ1-3; perhaps TRBD1 as D (5 bases). V was pared by 8 bases and J by 0 bases, with 14 bases between. The CDR3 length is 15 residues. Germline assignment: CDR1 MNHEY and CDR2 SVGAGI. CDR3 residues: CASRRGTLSGNTIYF. The CDR3, as DNA: TGTGCCAGCCGGCGGGGGACCCTCTCTGGAAACACCATATATTTT.

The rearrangement joins TRBV5-4 to TRBJ2-3, with 12 bases matching TRBD2. CDR3 length equals 16 residues. The germline gives CDR1 SGHNT, CDR2 YYREEE (reference sequence). With 4 bases clipped from V and 2 bases from J, the junction kept 5 bases outside the gene matches. The CDR3 nucleotides read TGTGCCAGCAGCCGCCCTAGCGGGAGGGACACAGATACGCAGTATTTT. Its protein product is CASSRPSGRDTDTQYF.

The J gene is TRBJ1-2, the V gene TRBV6-1; D unclear. The V gene lost 1 base and the J gene lost 7 bases, with 13 bases spanning the gap. Looked up from germline, CDR1 is MNHNS and CDR2 is SASEGT. The CDR3 length is 14 residues. CDR3 DNA sequence: TGTGCCAGCAGTGAAGGGGCAGACCCCCGTGGCTACACCTTC. It codes for CASSEGADPRGYTF.

V gene TRBV5-1 combines with J gene TRBJ2-5; TRBD2 matches 10 bases. The germline gives CDR1 SGHRS, CDR2 YFSETQ. Trimming at V came to 0 bases and at J to 4 bases, leaving 15 bases not matched to a gene. The CDR3 sequence is 19 residues long. The CDR3 is CASSLEWTSGTGARETQYF. CDR3 coding DNA: TGCGCCAGCAGCTTGGAATGGACTAGCGGTACTGGGGCGCGAGAGACCCAGTACTTC.

The chain employs TRBV18 and TRBJ1-2; 10 nucleotides align to TRBD1. The V gene's germline CDR1 is KGHSH and CDR2 LQKENI. The CDR3 has 14 residues. V shed 6 bases and J 8 bases; nucleotides not matched to a gene: 9. As DNA, the CDR3 is TGTGCCAGCTCCCCCGGGACAGGGGTCCACGGCTACACCTTC. Amino acid sequence: CASSPGTGVHGYTF.

The chain carries TRBV10-3 and TRBJ1-1; TRBD1 is a possible D gene (5 bases). From germline, CDR1 is ENHRY and CDR2 SYGVKD. The CDR3 is 13 residues long. Trimming pared 5 bases from V and 6 bases from J, leaving 13 bases between. CDR3 coding DNA: TGTGCCATCAGTCTCCTTCCGGGGGCTGAAGCTTTCTTT. Translation: CAISLLPGAEAFF.

The rearrangement uses TRBV25-1 and TRBJ2-5; 7 bases match TRBD2. There are 17 residues in the CDR3. The ends lost 6 bases at V and 1 base at J; junction bases unmatched: 14. Germline V gives CDR1 MGHDK, CDR2 SYGVNS. The CDR3: CASSPKLLASLQETQYF. The CDR3 DNA follows: TGTGCCAGCAGCCCCAAATTACTAGCGTCCCTCCAAGAGACCCAGTACTTC. The full variable domain, rest sourced from reference TRBV25-1 and TRBJ2-5, is EADIYQTPRYLVIGTGKKITLECSQTMGHDKMYWYQQDPGMELHLIHYSYGVNSTEKGDLSSESTVSRIRTEHFPLTLESARPSHTSQYLCASSPKLLASLQETQYFGPGTRLLVL.

The V call is TRBV6-6, the J call TRBJ1-1; D possibly corresponds to TRBD1 (5 bases). CDR3 size: 14 residues. Trimming shortened V by 2 bases and J by 5 bases, and 12 bases separated the two germline ends. From germline, CDR1 is MNHNY and CDR2 SVGAGI (reference sequence). The CDR3 DNA reads TGTGCCAGCAGTTACGGGGCTCGGGGGACTGAAGCTTTCTTT. This translates into CASSYGARGTEAFF.

Turning to this clone: One junction end disagrees with the germline gene, perhaps due to a read error. CDR3 region: CASSYSTRGHMNWFF. CDR3 nucleotides: TGTGCCAGCAGTTACTCGACTCGGGGACACATGAACTGGTTTTTT. The chain uses TRBV6-5 and TRBJ1-5; D might be TRBD1 (6 bases). CDR1 is MNHEY, CDR2 SVGAGI, per germline. The CDR3 loop spans 15 amino acids.

The genes are TRBV7-3 and TRBJ1-1; 7 positions match TRBD1. Germline CDR1 and CDR2: SGHTA and FQGTGA. Trimming took 5 bases from V and 0 from J; bases not matched to a gene: 6. The CDR3 spans 15 residues. The CDR3 spells CASSLGTAMNTEAFF. Written as DNA, the CDR3 is TGTGCCAGCAGCCTGGGGACAGCAATGAACACTGAAGCTTTCTTT.

This clone appeared a few times. The gene calls are TRBV2 and TRBJ1-2; D unresolved. Germline V gene lookup returns CDR1 SNHLY and CDR2 FYNNEI. With 5 bases removed from V and 0 bases from J, the gap between germline ends came to 10 bases. CDR3 size: 14 residues. The CDR3 sequence: CASSPSRANYGYTF. The DNA for the CDR3 is TGTGCCAGCAGTCCCTCCCGAGCTAACTATGGCTACACCTTC.